These 4 T cell receptor beta chains originate from one sample sequenced in a study of shared clonotypes between healthy human individuals. CD45RO-negative, CCR7-positively selected cells formed the naive CD8 fraction, excluding terminally differentiated effector memory CD45RA+ cells. The protocol was immunoSEQ multiplex PCR, while the TCRdb copy is restricted to in-frame clones and leaves out a portion. Among roughly 810,000 clones listed, 96% were seen once. Sequenced sample: naive CD8+ T cells sorted from blood. These TCRs come from a young man in good health.

The chain couples TRBV27 to TRBJ2-1, with 9 bases identical to TRBD2. CDR3 length equals 16 residues. Losses at the gene ends were 0 bases for V and 6 bases for J; bases not matched to a gene: 6. Germline-derived CDR1 and CDR2 are MNHEY and SMNVEV (reference sequence). The CDR3 nucleotides are TGTGCCAGCAGTTTATCGGGCGGGAGGGCCGGCAATGAGCAGTTCTTC. Amino acid sequence: CASSLSGGRAGNEQFF.

The rearrangement joins TRBV4-3 to TRBJ1-1, with D unclear. V was clipped by 4 bases and J by 0 bases, with 6 bases between them. The V gene's germline CDR1 is LGHNA and CDR2 YSLEER. This CDR3 is built from 13 residues. CDR3 DNA sequence: TGCGCCAGCAGCCCCGTCCTGAACACTGAAGCTTTCTTT. This sequence encodes CASSPVLNTEAFF.

The chain is built from TRBV7-8 and TRBJ2-1; 9 bases fit TRBD2. Germline values: CDR1 SGHVS, CDR2 FQNEAQ. The CDR3 is 15 residues long. J lost 5 bases, V lost 7 bases, and 9 bases had no gene match. The CDR3 loop reads CASITSGRQDNEQFF. The CDR3 nucleotides are TGTGCCAGCATAACAAGCGGGAGGCAGGACAATGAGCAGTTCTTC.

The V and J genes are TRBV27 and TRBJ2-7, with unresolved D. CDR1 is MNHEY, CDR2 SMNVEV, per germline (reference sequence). The CDR3 sequence is 14 residues long. V dropped 2 bases and J dropped 2 bases, with 10 bases sitting between them. The CDR3, as DNA: TGTGCCAGCAGTTTAAGAGGTCCGGCCTACGAGCAGTACTTC. It specifies CASSLRGPAYEQYF.